These 20 T cell receptor beta chains were sequenced from one sample in a study of T cell changes during pregnancy in multiple sclerosis. The method was immunoSEQ multiplex PCR; TCRdb's version includes in-frame clones alone and lacks a portion of them. The repertoire holds 50,000 to 65,000 clones, with over 85% as singletons. The sequenced sample was CD8+ T cells from peripheral blood mononuclear cells, obtained in the second trimester of pregnancy. These receptors originate from a female donor with multiple sclerosis, enrolled in a pregnancy study.

V usage is TRBV6-6 and J usage is TRBJ2-7; 9 positions match TRBD1. Germline V CDR1 and CDR2: MNHNY, SVGAGI (reference sequence). The CDR3 has 14 residues. J was trimmed by 0 bases and V by 6 bases; bases with no gene match: 3. The CDR3 spells CASSDRGTSYEQYF. The CDR3 coding sequence is TGTGCCAGCAGCGACAGGGGGACCTCCTACGAGCAGTACTTC.

The rearrangement uses TRBV7-2 and TRBJ2-7, with TRBD1 identical over 9 bases. The germline V gene has CDR1 SGHTA and CDR2 FQGNSA. The CDR3 consists of 14 residues. Trimming cost V 2 bases and J 3 bases; bases outside gene matches: 2. The CDR3 sequence is CASSLRTGVYEQYF. CDR3 bases: TGTGCCAGCAGCTTAAGGACAGGGGTCTACGAGCAGTACTTC.

The V gene is TRBV7-9, the J gene TRBJ2-7; no reliable D call. Germline loops: CDR1 SEHNR, CDR2 FQNEAQ (reference sequence). The CDR3 length is 12 residues. The V end was cut by 0 bases, the J end by 6 bases, with 6 bases between. The CDR3 region is CASSLARGEQYF. The CDR3 DNA is TGTGCCAGCAGCTTAGCCCGAGGCGAGCAGTACTTC.

This sequence joins TRBV5-1 and TRBJ1-2, with TRBD1 identical over 9 bases. This CDR3 is built from 13 residues. CDR1 SGHRS and CDR2 YFSETQ come from the germline V gene. Trimming cost V 4 bases and J 7 bases; bases outside gene matches: 5. The DNA of the CDR3 is TGCGCCAGCAGCCCCGGACAGGGGACTGGCTACACCTTC. It translates to CASSPGQGTGYTF.

The rearrangement joins TRBV14 to TRBJ2-7, with no clear D. This CDR3 has 14 amino acids. V lost 3 bases, J lost 7 bases, and 16 bases lay in between. In germline, CDR1 is SGHDN, CDR2 FVKESK. The chain's CDR3 is CASSHGGVSKEQYF. The CDR3, as DNA: TGTGCCAGCAGCCACGGCGGAGTCTCTAAAGAGCAGTACTTC.

This rearrangement joins TRBV10-3 to TRBJ2-7, with D possibly TRBD1 on 6 matching bases. The germline gives CDR1 ENHRY, CDR2 SYGVKD. Trimming removed 0 bases from V and 7 bases from J, with 16 bases in between. This CDR3 has 15 residues. The CDR3 region has the DNA TGTGCCATCAGTGAGTCGAGGACAGTCCGTGGGGAGCAGTACTTC. Translation: CAISESRTVRGEQYF.

The gene calls are TRBV7-8 and TRBJ1-3; 9 bases align to TRBD1. The CDR3 is 15 residues long. Trimming cost V 5 bases and J 6 bases; bases outside gene matches: 8. CDR1 SGHVS and CDR2 FQNEAQ come from the germline V gene. Here the CDR3 DNA reads TGTGCCAGCAGCATAGGACAGGGGAAGGAAAACACCATATATTTT. Translated, it gives CASSIGQGKENTIYF.

The chain joins TRBV7-9 to TRBJ1-2; 7 nucleotides line up with TRBD1. This CDR3 is built from 13 residues. Germline V gene lookup returns CDR1 SEHNR and CDR2 FQNEAQ (reference sequence). V trimming: 5 bases; J trimming: 4 bases; junction bases outside the gene matches: 4. CDR3 loop: CASSQQGSYGYTF. The CDR3 region has the DNA TGTGCCAGCAGCCAACAGGGGAGCTATGGCTACACCTTC.

In nucleotides, the CDR3 is TGTGCCATCAGTGAACCGGGACAGATAGACACTGAAGCTTTCTTT. Translating it yields CAISEPGQIDTEAFF. The V call is TRBV10-3, the J call TRBJ1-1, with 7 bases that match TRBD1. Germline trimming cut 3 bases from V and 3 bases from J; bases unmatched to any gene: 7. In germline, CDR1 is ENHRY, CDR2 SYGVKD. There are 15 residues in the CDR3.

The CDR3 here is CASSLVQGASDEQYF. The DNA of the CDR3 is TGCGCCAGCAGCTTGGTACAGGGGGCAAGCGACGAGCAGTACTTC. The rearrangement joins TRBV5-1 to TRBJ2-7; 9 bases fit TRBD1. The CDR3 spans 15 residues. Looked up from germline, CDR1 is SGHRS and CDR2 is YFSETQ. With 0 bases clipped from V and 5 bases from J, the junction kept 6 bases outside the gene matches.

V usage is TRBV15 and J usage is TRBJ2-4; perhaps TRBD1 as D (6 bases). Germline CDR1 LNHNV, CDR2 YYDKDF (reference sequence). The CDR3 runs to 13 residues. Between the trimmed V and J ends, which lost 8 bases and 5 bases, there was a span of 13 bases. In DNA form, the CDR3 reads TGTGCCACCGCAGGGGTAGGCGAAAACATTCAGTACTTC. It codes for CATAGVGENIQYF.

The chain has TRBV19 and TRBJ2-7; 8 bases are a match to TRBD2. The J segment lost 1 base and the V segment lost 5 bases, leaving 7 bases of the junction unmatched. The CDR3 is made up of 15 amino acids. CDR1 LNHDA and CDR2 SQIVND come from the germline V gene (reference sequence). The CDR3 DNA sequence: TGTGCCAGTAGTTCCTCTAGCGGGCGGTCCTACGAGCAGTACTTC. This codes for CASSSSSGRSYEQYF.

The V and J genes are TRBV5-6 and TRBJ2-3, with 7 bases lining up with TRBD1. The CDR3 totals 16 residues. V shed 1 base and J 4 bases; nucleotides not matched to a gene: 9. Germline loops: CDR1 SGHDT, CDR2 YYEEEE. Written as DNA, the CDR3 is TGTGCCAGCAGCTTGTTAGGGGGCGAAGTTGCAGATACGCAGTATTTT. It specifies CASSLLGGEVADTQYF.

This clone was seen a single time. The chain is built from TRBV12-5 and TRBJ2-7, with 9 bases aligning to TRBD1. J lost 2 bases, V lost 4 bases, and 6 bases had no gene match. There are 15 residues in the CDR3. The germline V gene encodes CDR1 LGHNT and CDR2 FRNRAP. CDR3 DNA sequence: TGTGCTAGTGGTTCTTCGGACAGGGGCACCTACGAGCAGTACTTC. Translation gives CASGSSDRGTYEQYF.

A remark on this clone: This sample also contains other DNA sequences that code for the same CDR3. The rearrangement links TRBV2 to TRBJ1-1; perhaps TRBD1 as D (5 bases). V lost 9 bases, J lost 7 bases, and 18 bases lay in between. The CDR3 length is 13 residues. The V gene's germline CDR1 is SNHLY and CDR2 FYNNEI. The CDR3 loop is CARWAREDNEAFF. Written as DNA, the CDR3 is TGTGCCAGGTGGGCTCGGGAGGACAATGAAGCTTTCTTT.

The rearrangement uses TRBV7-3 and TRBJ2-7; 7 nucleotides align to TRBD2. After removal of 3 bases from V and 0 bases from J, the junction contained 5 bases not matched to a gene. The CDR3 totals 15 residues. CDR1 SGHTA and CDR2 FQGTGA come from the germline V gene. CDR3 sequence: CASSLMGGSSYEQYF. DNA of the CDR3: TGTGCCAGCAGCTTGATGGGCGGGAGCTCCTACGAGCAGTACTTC.

V is TRBV7-8 and J is TRBJ1-2, with 7 bases matching TRBD1. Germline V gives CDR1 SGHVS, CDR2 FQNEAQ. This CDR3 is built from 14 residues. With 2 bases clipped from V and 3 bases from J, the junction kept 3 bases outside the gene matches. The CDR3 DNA reads as TGTGCCAGCAGCTTAAATACAGGGGACTATGGCTACACCTTC. This encodes CASSLNTGDYGYTF.

The chain joins TRBV1 to TRBJ1-4; TRBD1 is taken as the D call from the table, unchecked against the DNA. TRBV1 is noted as a pseudogene. The CDR3 sequence is 17 residues long. In nucleotides, the CDR3 is TGCACCAGCAGCCAGGGAACAGGGTACGTCGGAAATGAAAAACTGTTTTTT. The encoded protein is CTSSQGTGYVGNEKLFF.

In the case of this clone: One junction end does not reproduce the germline sequence, and a read error may be involved. The rearrangement links TRBV29-1 to TRBJ2-1; TRBD2 matches at 11 bases. This CDR3 is built from 14 residues. Germline V lookup: CDR1 SQVTM, CDR2 ANQGSEA. CDR3 DNA: TGCAGTACGACTAGCGGGGTCTCCTACAATAAGCAGTTCTTC. It yields the protein CSTTSGVSYNKQFF.

This clone showed up just once. This chain connects TRBV11-2 to TRBJ2-7; 8 bases match TRBD2. Germline CDR1 is SGHAT and CDR2 is FQNNGV. With V trimmed by 3 bases and J by 5 bases, 9 bases remained unmatched. The CDR3 contains 15 residues. The CDR3 protein is CASSFLTGGANEQYF. As DNA, the CDR3 is TGTGCCAGCAGCTTTCTTACGGGAGGGGCGAACGAGCAGTACTTC.